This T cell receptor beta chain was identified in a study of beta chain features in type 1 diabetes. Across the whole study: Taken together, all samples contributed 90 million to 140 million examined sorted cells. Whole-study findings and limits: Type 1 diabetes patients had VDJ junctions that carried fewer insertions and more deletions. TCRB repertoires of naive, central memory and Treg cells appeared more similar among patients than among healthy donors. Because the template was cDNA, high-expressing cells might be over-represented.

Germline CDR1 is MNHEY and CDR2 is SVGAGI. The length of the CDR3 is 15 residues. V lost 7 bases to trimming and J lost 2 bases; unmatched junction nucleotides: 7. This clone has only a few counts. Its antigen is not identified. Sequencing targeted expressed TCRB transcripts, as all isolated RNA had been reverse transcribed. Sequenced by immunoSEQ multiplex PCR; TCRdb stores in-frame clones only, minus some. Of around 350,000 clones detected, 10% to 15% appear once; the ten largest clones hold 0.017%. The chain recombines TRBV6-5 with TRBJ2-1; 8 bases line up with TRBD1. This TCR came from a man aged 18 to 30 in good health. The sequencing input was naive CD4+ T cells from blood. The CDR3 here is CASKGGQEPYNEQFF. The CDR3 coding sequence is TGTGCCAGCAAGGGGGGACAGGAGCCCTACAATGAGCAGTTCTTC.